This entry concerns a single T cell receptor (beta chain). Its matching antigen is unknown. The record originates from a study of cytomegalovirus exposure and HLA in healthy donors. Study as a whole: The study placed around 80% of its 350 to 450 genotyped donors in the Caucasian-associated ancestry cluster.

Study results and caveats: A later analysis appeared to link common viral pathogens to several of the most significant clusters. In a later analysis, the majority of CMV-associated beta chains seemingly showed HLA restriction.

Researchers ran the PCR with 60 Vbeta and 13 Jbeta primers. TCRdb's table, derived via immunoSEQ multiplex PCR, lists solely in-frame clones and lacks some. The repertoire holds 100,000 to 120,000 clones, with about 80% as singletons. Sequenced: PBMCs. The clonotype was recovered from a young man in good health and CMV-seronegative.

This chain's CDR3 is CASSPPTGSYGYTF. CDR3 nucleotides: TGTGCCAGCAGCCCCCCTACAGGGAGCTATGGCTACACCTTC. The chain couples TRBV28 to TRBJ1-2; D may be TRBD1 (6 bases). V was shortened by 6 bases and J by 4 bases, with 15 bases between the two germline ends. The CDR3 is made up of 14 amino acids. The germline gives CDR1 MDHEN, CDR2 SYDVKM.